This entry is about one TCR beta chain. Its antigen is unknown. TCRdb analysed the RT-PCR reads with MiXCR anew, one entry per CDR3 protein. The sample has around 580,000 distinct CDR3 sequences; approximately 12% are singletons. The entry originates in a study of response to subunit inactivated influenza vaccine. General study findings and limits: T cells newly recruited by each seasonal influenza vaccination are few, the authors suggested.

This receptor was taken from a man aged 50 to 59 who received an inactivated influenza vaccine. The sample in question was PBMCs from blood, obtained on the day of vaccination.

The CDR3 loop is CASSFPGHLVNEQFF. The CDR3 nucleotides are TGTGCCAGCAGCTTCCCGGGACACCTGGTCAATGAGCAGTTCTTC. The J gene is TRBJ2-1, the V gene TRBV7-2; perhaps TRBD1 as D (6 bases). The germline gives CDR1 SGHTA, CDR2 FQGNSA. The CDR3 spans 15 residues. Trimming left V 3 bases short and J 6 bases short, with 15 bases between.